This T cell receptor beta chain was recovered during a study of identical twins. Details on this clonotype: Its cognate antigen is unknown.

Study-wide results and caveats: Excess twin sharing in beta out-of-frame sequences was weaker.

CDR3 length equals 16 residues. Losses at the gene ends were 4 bases for V and 7 bases for J; bases not matched to a gene: 9. Germline-derived CDR1 and CDR2 are SGHTA and FQGNSA. TCRdb fed the 5' RACE reads into MiXCR, producing one record per CDR3 protein. The table has about 520,000 distinct CDR3 sequences, less than 25% seen once. These data are also associated with another study on T cells expressing NK-cell markers. This second report adds: Sorted T-cell subsets CD3+CD56+NKG2C+, CD3+CD56+NKG2C- and CD3+CD56-NKG2C+ were TCR beta-sequenced. A range of about 1.0-8% of CD8+ T cells consisted of dominant NKG2C+ clonotypes in six donors.

The sequence came from a woman aged 18 to 35 in good health. Sequences were obtained from CD4+ T cells sorted from blood. The chain has TRBV7-2 and TRBJ2-2; TRBD2 aligns across 10 bases. The CDR3 DNA is TGTGCCAGCAGCTATGGTCCTAGCGGGAGTAGCGGGGAGCTGTTTTTT. It translates to CASSYGPSGSSGELFF.